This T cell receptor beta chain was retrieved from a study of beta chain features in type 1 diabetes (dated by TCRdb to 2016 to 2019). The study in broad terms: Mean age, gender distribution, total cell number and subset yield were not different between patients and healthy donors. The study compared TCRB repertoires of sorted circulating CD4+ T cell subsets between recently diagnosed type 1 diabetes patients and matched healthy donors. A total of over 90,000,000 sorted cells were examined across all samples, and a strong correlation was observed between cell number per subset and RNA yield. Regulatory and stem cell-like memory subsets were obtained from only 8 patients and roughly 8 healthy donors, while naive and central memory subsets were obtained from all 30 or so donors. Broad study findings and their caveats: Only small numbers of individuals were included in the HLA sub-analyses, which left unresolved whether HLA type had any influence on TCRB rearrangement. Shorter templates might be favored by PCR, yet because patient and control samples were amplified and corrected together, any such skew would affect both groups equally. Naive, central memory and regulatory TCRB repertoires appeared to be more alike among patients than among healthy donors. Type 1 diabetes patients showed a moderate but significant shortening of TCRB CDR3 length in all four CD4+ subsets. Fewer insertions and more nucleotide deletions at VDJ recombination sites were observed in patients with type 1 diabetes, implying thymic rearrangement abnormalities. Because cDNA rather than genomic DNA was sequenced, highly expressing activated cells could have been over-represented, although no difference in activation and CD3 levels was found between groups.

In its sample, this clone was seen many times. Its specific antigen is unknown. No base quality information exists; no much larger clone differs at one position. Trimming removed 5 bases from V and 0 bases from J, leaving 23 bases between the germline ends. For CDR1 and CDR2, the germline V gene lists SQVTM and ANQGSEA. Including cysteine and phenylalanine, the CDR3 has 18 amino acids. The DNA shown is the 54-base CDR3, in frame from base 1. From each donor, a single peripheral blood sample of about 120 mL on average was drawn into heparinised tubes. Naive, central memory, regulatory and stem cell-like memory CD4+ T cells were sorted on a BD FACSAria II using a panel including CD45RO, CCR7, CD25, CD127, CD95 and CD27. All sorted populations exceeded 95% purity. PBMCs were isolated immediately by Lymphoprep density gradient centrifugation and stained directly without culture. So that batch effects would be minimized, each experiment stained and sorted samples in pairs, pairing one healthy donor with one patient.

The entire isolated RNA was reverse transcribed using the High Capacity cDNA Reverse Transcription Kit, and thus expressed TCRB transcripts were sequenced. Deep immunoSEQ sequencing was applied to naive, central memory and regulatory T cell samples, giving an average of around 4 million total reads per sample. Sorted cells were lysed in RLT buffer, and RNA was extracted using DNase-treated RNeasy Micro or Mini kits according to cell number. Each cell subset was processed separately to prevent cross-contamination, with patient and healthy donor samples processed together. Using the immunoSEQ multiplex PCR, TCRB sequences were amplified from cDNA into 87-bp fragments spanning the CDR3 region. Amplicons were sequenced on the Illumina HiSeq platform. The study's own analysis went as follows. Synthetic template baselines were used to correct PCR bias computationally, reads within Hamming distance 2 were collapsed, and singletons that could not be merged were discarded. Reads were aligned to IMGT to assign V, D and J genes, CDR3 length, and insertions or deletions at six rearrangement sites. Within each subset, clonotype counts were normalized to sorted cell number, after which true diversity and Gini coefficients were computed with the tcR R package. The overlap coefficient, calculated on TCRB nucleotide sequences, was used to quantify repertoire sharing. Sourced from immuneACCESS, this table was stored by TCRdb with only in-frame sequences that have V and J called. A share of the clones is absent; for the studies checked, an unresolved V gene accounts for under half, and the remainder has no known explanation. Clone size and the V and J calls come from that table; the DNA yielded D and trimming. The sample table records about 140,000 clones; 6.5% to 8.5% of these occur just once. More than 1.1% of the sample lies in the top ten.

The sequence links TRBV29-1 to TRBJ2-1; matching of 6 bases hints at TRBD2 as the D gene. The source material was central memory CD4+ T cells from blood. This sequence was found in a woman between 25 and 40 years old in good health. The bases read TGCAGCGTTTCTCGGGGTGGTAGCGGATATAGCTCCTACAATGAGCAGTTCTTC. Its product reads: CSVSRGGSGYSSYNEQFF.